The entry below gives a single T cell receptor (beta chain) sequence along with its context. TCRdb reprocessed the RT-PCR reads with MiXCR, giving one entry per CDR3 protein. The sample holds 550,000 to 750,000 distinct CDR3 sequences; 13% to 15% are singletons and the top ten take 3.6%. This CDR3 has 13 amino acids. The V gene's germline CDR1 is MGHDK and CDR2 SYGVNS. V trimming: 8 bases; J trimming: 9 bases; junction bases outside the gene matches: 8. Sequencing was carried out using memory CD4+ T cells from blood. The TCR originated in a female donor in good health, serving as a healthy control. The rearrangement uses TRBV25-1 and TRBJ2-1; 9 bases map to TRBD1. The CDR3, as DNA: TGTGCCAGCGGCCGGGACAGGGTTGTTGAGCAGTTCTTC. This gives the protein CASGRDRVVEQFF.